The clone carrying this TCR beta chain showed up just once. Its antigen is as yet unknown. The data belong to a study of shared clonotypes between healthy human individuals. Study observations and caveats: An anticipated effect of sequencing depth on clonotype sharing among donors was recognized.

Execution of the assay was at deep level. Assay: immunoSEQ multiplex PCR; the TCRdb copy retains only in-frame clones and omits some. The repertoire holds 600,000 to 750,000 clones, with around 70% as singletons. This CDR3 comprises 14 residues. CDR1 SNHLY and CDR2 FYNNEI come from the germline V gene. V lost 6 bases to trimming and J lost 2 bases, with 13 bases between them. In the CD4+ fraction, cells were divided into CD45RA+ naive and CD45RA-negative memory subsets. The sequence was collected from a woman aged 25 to 39 in good health. Material for sequencing was memory CD4+ T cells sorted from blood. This sample's subset: CD45RA-negative fraction. J is TRBJ2-5 and V is TRBV2; D is possibly TRBD2 (6 bases). The CDR3: CASSLRGSQETQYF. The CDR3 DNA sequence: TGTGCCAGCAGCCTCCGGGGGTCACAAGAGACCCAGTACTTC.